Following are 6 T cell receptor beta chains from one sample sequenced in a study of blood T cells in healthy people across ages. Primed by a sample-barcoded 5' primer and a J-beta primer mix, a second PCR proceeded for about 7 to 11 cycles. TCRdb analysed the 5' RACE reads with MiXCR anew, one entry per CDR3 protein. The sample records over 600,000 distinct CDR3 sequences, around 21% being singletons. The sequenced sample was blood. The receptors derive from a man between 65 and 85 years old in good health.

V gene TRBV11-2 combines with J gene TRBJ2-5; 8 bases are shared with TRBD2. The CDR3 is 16 amino acids. The J segment lost 5 bases and the V segment lost 1 base, leaving 9 bases of the junction unmatched. Germline V gene lookup returns CDR1 SGHAT and CDR2 FQNNGV. The CDR3 reads CASSLAGTSSIETQYF. CDR3 DNA: TGTGCCAGCAGCTTAGCCGGGACTAGTTCAATTGAGACCCAGTACTTC.

This clonotype appeared a few times. The gene calls are TRBV10-3 and TRBJ2-5; TRBD2 agrees at 12 bases. The J call may be incorrect, as the DNA end agrees better with TRBJ2-1. Germline-derived CDR1 and CDR2 are ENHRY and SYGVKD. This CDR3 comprises 14 residues. This CDR3 is CATNSGTSGPEQFF. For the CDR3, the DNA is TGTGCCACCAATTCCGGGACTAGCGGGCCTGAGCAGTTCTTC.

The table lists this clonotype with a few counts. This chain uses TRBV3-1 with TRBJ1-1; D not resolved. Per germline, CDR1 LGHDT and CDR2 YNNKEL (reference sequence). V dropped 3 bases and J dropped 1 base, with 6 bases sitting between them. CDR3 size: 13 residues. The CDR3 spells CASSHGPNTEAFF. The DNA for the CDR3 is TGTGCCAGCAGCCACGGACCGAACACTGAAGCTTTCTTT. Variable domain in full (rest from reference TRBV3-1 and TRBJ1-1): DTAVSQTPKYLVTQMGNDKSIKCEQNLGHDTMYWYKQDSKKFLKIMFSYNNKELIINETVPNRFSPKSPDKAHLNLHINSLELGDSAVYFCASSHGPNTEAFFGQGTRLTVV.

The CDR3 DNA is TGTGCCAGCAGCCCCTACGGGGGCCACAATGAGCAGTTCTTC. Protein product: CASSPYGGHNEQFF. The rearrangement joins TRBV3-1 to TRBJ2-1, with D perhaps TRBD1 or TRBD2 (6 bases each). This CDR3 is 14 amino acids long. Germline V gene data show CDR1 as LGHDT and CDR2 as YNNKEL (reference sequence). With 4 bases removed from V and 5 bases from J, the gap between germline ends came to 12 bases.

The chain combines TRBV20-1 with TRBJ1-5, with D perhaps TRBD1 (6 bases). V was shortened by 6 bases and J by 2 bases, with 14 bases between the two germline ends. The length of the CDR3 is 14 residues. Germline V gene data show CDR1 as DFQATT and CDR2 as SNEGSKA (reference sequence). The CDR3 region has the DNA TGCAGTGCCTCAGGGGACGCGGGCAATCAGCCCCAGCATTTT. Amino acids: CSASGDAGNQPQHF.

This clonotype was seen more than once but under ten times. The rearrangement links TRBV29-1 to TRBJ2-3; 7 bases line up with TRBD1. This CDR3 is built from 19 residues. Germline-derived CDR1 and CDR2 are SQVTM and ANQGSEA. Trimming at V came to 5 bases and at J to 1 base, leaving 21 bases not matched to a gene. The CDR3 is CSVQTNRGGSGVGTDTQYF. CDR3 bases: TGCAGCGTTCAAACTAACAGGGGTGGGAGCGGAGTGGGCACAGATACGCAGTATTTT.